The clone carrying this T cell receptor beta chain was detected only a few times. Its target is not known. Constant-region reverse primers amplified full-length variable regions, followed by semi-nested Nested Universal Primer A PCR. TCRdb recomputed calls from the 5' RACE reads with MiXCR, one row per CDR3 protein. The sample lists 55,000 to 80,000 distinct CDR3 sequences; around a fifth were seen once. Study observations and caveats: Tumor Tregs overlapped most with tumor, then blood, naive CD4+ cells. Tumor memory CD4+ T cell TCR gene usage clustered with blood and lymph node memory CD4+ cells and lymph node naive CD4+ cells.

Memory CD4+ cells were defined as CD4+CD45RO+CD25-. The CDR3 runs 15 residues. Trimming removed 5 bases from V and 5 bases from J, with 18 bases in between. Germline CDR1 is SGHTA and CDR2 is FQGNSA. The source material was memory CD4+ T cells sorted from a lymph node. As to subset: memory CD4+ T cells, CD4+CD45RO+CD25-. The source of this sequence is a female donor with breast cancer. The chain carries TRBV7-2 and TRBJ2-5; a possible D gene is TRBD2 (5 bases). The CDR3 DNA reads TGTGCCAGCAGCCCCGGACCCGGGGTTTTTGAGACCCAGTACTTC. Translation: CASSPGPGVFETQYF.